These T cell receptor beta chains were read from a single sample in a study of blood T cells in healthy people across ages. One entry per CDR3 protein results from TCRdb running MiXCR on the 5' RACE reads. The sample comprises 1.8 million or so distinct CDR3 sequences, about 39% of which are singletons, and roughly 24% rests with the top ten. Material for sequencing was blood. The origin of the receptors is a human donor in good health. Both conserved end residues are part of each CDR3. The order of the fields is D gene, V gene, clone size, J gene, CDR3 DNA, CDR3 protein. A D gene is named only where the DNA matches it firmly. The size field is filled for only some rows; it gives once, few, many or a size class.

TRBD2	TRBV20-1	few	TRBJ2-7	TGCAGTGCTAGAGATGGGGGAGCGGGGGAAACCTACGAGCAGTACTTC	CSARDGGAGETYEQYF
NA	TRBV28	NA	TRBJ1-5	TGTGCCAGCAGTTCGGCCCAAACTGGGCAACCCCAGCATTTT	CASSSAQTGQPQHF
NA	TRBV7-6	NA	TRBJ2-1	TGTGCCAGCAGCGATCAAGTAGGATACAATGAGCAGTTCTTC	CASSDQVGYNEQFF
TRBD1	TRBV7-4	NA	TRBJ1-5	TGTGCCAGGGGGACAGTTTGGCAGCCCCAGCATTTT	CARGTVWQPQHF
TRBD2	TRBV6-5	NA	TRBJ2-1	TGTGCCAGCAGTTACTTACAACTAGCGGGGGGCGGCAATGAGCAGTTCTTC	CASSYLQLAGGGNEQFF
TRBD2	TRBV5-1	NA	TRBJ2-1	TGCGCCAGCAGCTCCACTCCAACGGGAGTAGCGGCGGGGGGGTCAGACGATGAGCAGTTCTTC	CASSSTPTGVAAGGSDDEQFF
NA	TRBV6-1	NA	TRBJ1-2	TGTGCCAGCAGTGTTGGGGCAGGACAGCCGAGTAACTATGGCTACACCTTC	CASSVGAGQPSNYGYTF
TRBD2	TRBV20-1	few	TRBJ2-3	TGCAGTGCCGTGGGGGGGGGAACAGATACGCAGTATTTT	CSAVGGGTDTQYF
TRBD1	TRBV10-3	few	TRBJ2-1	TGTGCCATCAGTGACTCTTCGGGACAGGGGGATCTTTCGGGTGAGCAGTTCTTC	CAISDSSGQGDLSGEQFF
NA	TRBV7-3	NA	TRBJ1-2	TGTGCCAGCAGCTTAGATTCTTGGCCCTACCAACATTCTTCCACACAGGGCTACACCTTC	CASSLDSWPYQHSSTQGYTF
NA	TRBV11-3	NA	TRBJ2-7	TGTGCCAGCAGCATATATTACGAGCAGTACTTC	CASSIYYEQYF
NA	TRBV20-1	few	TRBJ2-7	TGCAGTGCTAGACTCGACTCCCTCTCCTACGAGCAGTACTTC	CSARLDSLSYEQYF
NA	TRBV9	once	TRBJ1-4	TGTGCCAGCAGCCCTGGGACCGAGACAACTAATGAAAAACTGTTTTTT	CASSPGTETTNEKLFF
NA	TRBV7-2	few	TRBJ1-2	TGTGCCAGCAGCTTAAAGTCACAGACGCTGGGCTATGGCTACACCTTC	CASSLKSQTLGYGYTF
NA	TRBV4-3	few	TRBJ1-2	TGCGCCAGCAATCCCTCTGGGGGTACTGGCTACACCTTC	CASNPSGGTGYTF
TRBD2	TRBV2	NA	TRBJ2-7	TGTGCCAGCAGTGATGCGAGCGGGGGGTACTACGAGCAGTACTTC	CASSDASGGYYEQYF
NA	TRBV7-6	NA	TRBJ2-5	TGTGCCAGCAGCTTTAGTTCACTGACCCAGTACTTC	CASSFSSLTQYF
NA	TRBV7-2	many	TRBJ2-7	TGTGCCAGCAGCTTACAGTTGGGGGGTACCTACGAGCAGTACTTC	CASSLQLGGTYEQYF
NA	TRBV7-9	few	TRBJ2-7	TGTGCCAGCAGTCCCGACCAAACGGGGTACTACGAGCAGTACTTC	CASSPDQTGYYEQYF
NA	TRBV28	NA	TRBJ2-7	TGTGCCAGCTATCCCGGCAGTACCACCTACGAGCAGTACTTC	CASYPGSTTYEQYF
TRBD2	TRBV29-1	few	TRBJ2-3	TGCAGCGCACCCGGGGGGTGGGGCTGGACAGATACGCAGTATTTT	CSAPGGWGWTDTQYF
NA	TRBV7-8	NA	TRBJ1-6	TGTGCCAGCAGCAAGTACAGGGACTATAATTCACCCCTCCACTTT	CASSKYRDYNSPLHF
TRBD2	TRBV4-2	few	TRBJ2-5	TGTGCCAGCAGCCAAGAGCCTAGCGGGGGGCCACAACAAGAGACCCAGTACTTC	CASSQEPSGGPQQETQYF
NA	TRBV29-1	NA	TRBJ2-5	TGCAGCCGTTACGTGGGAGAGACCCAGTACTTC	CSRYVGETQYF
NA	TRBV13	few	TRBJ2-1	TGTGCCAGCAGCTTACATATATTATCGGGGCCCTACAATGAGCAGTTCTTC	CASSLHILSGPYNEQFF
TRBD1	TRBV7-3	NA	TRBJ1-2	TGTGCCAGCAGCTTGAACCCCGGGACAGGGGGCGGCTACACCTTC	CASSLNPGTGGGYTF
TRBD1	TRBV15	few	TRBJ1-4	TGTGCCACCAGCAGAGGTGGACAGGATAGAAAACTGTTTTTT	CATSRGGQDRKLFF
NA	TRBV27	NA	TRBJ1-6	TGTGCCAGCACGGTGGGCCTAAGAAATTCACCCCTCCACTTT	CASTVGLRNSPLHF
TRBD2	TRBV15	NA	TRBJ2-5	TGTGCCACCAGCAGGGATCCGGGACTAGCGCAAGAGACCCAGTACTTC	CATSRDPGLAQETQYF
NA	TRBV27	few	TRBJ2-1	TGTGCCAGCAGTTTATACGGGGGAGCCAATAAGCAGTTCTTC	CASSLYGGANKQFF
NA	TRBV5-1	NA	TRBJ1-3	TGCGCCAGCAGCAAGGACAGTGGCTCTGGAAACACCATATATTTT	CASSKDSGSGNTIYF
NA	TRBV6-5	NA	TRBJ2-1	TGTGCCAGCAGTTATGTGGGGGCCAGGGGAAGTGAGCAGTTCTTC	CASSYVGARGSEQFF
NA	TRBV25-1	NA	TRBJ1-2	TGTGCCAGCAGTGAATCGGGAGTTCACTATGGCTACACCTTC	CASSESGVHYGYTF
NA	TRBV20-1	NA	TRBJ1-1	TGCAGTCTTACCAGGGGTCAGACTGAAGCTTTCTTT	CSLTRGQTEAFF
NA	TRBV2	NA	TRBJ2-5	TGTGCCAGCACCTCAGGACTGTCCCAAGAGACCCAGTACTTC	CASTSGLSQETQYF
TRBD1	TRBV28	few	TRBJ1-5	TGTGCCAGCAGTTTTGTACAGGGGACCTATCAGCCCCAGCATTTT	CASSFVQGTYQPQHF
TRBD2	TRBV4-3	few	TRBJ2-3	TGCGCCAGCAGCCACTCCCTAGCGGGGACTCTCACGAATACGCAGTATTTT	CASSHSLAGTLTNTQYF
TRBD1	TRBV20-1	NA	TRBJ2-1	TGCAGTGCTAGAGTCTCAACAGGGGGCATAGTTGGTGAGCAGTTCTTC	CSARVSTGGIVGEQFF
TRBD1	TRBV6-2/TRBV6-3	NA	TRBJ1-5	TGTGCCGGCAGGGAAAGACAGGGGACTGCAAATAGCAATCAGCCCCAGCATTTT	CAGRERQGTANSNQPQHF
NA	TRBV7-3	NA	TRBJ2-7	TGTGCCAGCGGCTTAGATGGCTCCTACGAGCAGTACTTC	CASGLDGSYEQYF
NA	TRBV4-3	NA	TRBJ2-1	TGCGCCAGCAGCCAAGACCCGCTGGCAGGGCCAAGCTCCTACAATGAGCAGTTCTTC	CASSQDPLAGPSSYNEQFF
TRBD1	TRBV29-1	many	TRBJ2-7	TGCAGCGTGGCGAGGACAGGGGTCGAGCAGTACTTC	CSVARTGVEQYF